Listed here are 19 T cell receptor beta chains from one sample, sequenced in a study of cytomegalovirus exposure and HLA in healthy donors (dated by TCRdb to 2015 to 2018). Receptor libraries were prepared by the immunoSEQ multiplex PCR assay. For the multiplex PCR, a mixture combining 60 forward primers for TCR Vbeta segments and 13 reverse primers for TCR Jbeta segments was used. TCRdb carries this immuneACCESS record with in-frame sequences only. Its versions omit some clonotypes, under half of them owing to an unresolved V gene in the studies checked, with the rest unexplained. This sample comprises under 130,000 clones, roughly three quarters of them detected only once. The ten largest clones capture around a tenth of the sample. Sequences were obtained from PBMCs. The receptors were sampled from a woman younger than 35 in good health and CMV-seropositive.

This clone was counted at least ten times. J is TRBJ2-7 and V is TRBV14, with D uncertain. Per the germline V gene, CDR1 is SGHDN and CDR2 is FVKESK. The ends were cut back, 2 bases at V and 0 bases at J, with 11 bases in the middle. The CDR3 runs 15 residues. The CDR3 region has the DNA TGTGCCAGCAGCCAACTAGTTGGGTTCTCCTACGAGCAGTACTTC. Translation: CASSQLVGFSYEQYF.

This sequence joins TRBV28 and TRBJ2-1, with 7 bases matching TRBD2. CDR3 length equals 15 residues. Germline trimming cut 3 bases from V and 3 bases from J; bases unmatched to any gene: 5. Germline CDR1 is MDHEN and CDR2 is SYDVKM. This CDR3 is CASSFKRDYYNEQFF. CDR3 in DNA: TGTGCCAGCAGTTTTAAGCGGGATTACTACAATGAGCAGTTCTTC.

V is TRBV2 and J is TRBJ2-1; 13 bases match TRBD2. V was pared by 7 bases and J by 7 bases, with 10 bases of the junction left unmatched. CDR1 and CDR2 from the germline V gene are SNHLY and FYNNEI. This CDR3 has 16 residues. CDR3 sequence: CASTKGTSGVWNEQFF. The CDR3 DNA reads TGTGCCAGCACCAAGGGGACTAGCGGGGTTTGGAATGAGCAGTTCTTC.

The V and J genes are TRBV5-6 and TRBJ2-2; the match to TRBD1 covers 8 bases. With V trimmed by 0 bases and J by 1 base, 2 bases remained unmatched. There are 16 residues in the CDR3. Germline lookup yields CDR1 SGHDT and CDR2 YYEEEE. The CDR3 DNA reads TGTGCCAGCAGCTTGGAACAGGGGGGGAACACCGGGGAGCTGTTTTTT. Protein sequence: CASSLEQGGNTGELFF. Full variable domain (rest looked up from reference TRBV5-6 and TRBJ2-2): DAGVTQSPTHLIKTRGQQVTLRCSPKSGHDTVSWYQQALGQGPQFIFQYYEEEERQRGNFPDRFSGHQFPNYSSELNVNALLLGDSALYLCASSLEQGGNTGELFFGEGSRLTVL.

The rearrangement links TRBV5-4 to TRBJ1-1; tentative D call: TRBD1 (5 bases). Looked up from germline, CDR1 is SGHNT and CDR2 is YYREEE (reference sequence). The CDR3 spans 17 residues. V dropped 1 base and J dropped 1 base, with 17 bases sitting between them. The DNA of the CDR3 is TGTGCCAGCAGCTTGTGGAGGGGCAGTATTCAGAACACTGAAGCTTTCTTT. This encodes CASSLWRGSIQNTEAFF.

This chain joins TRBV25-1 and TRBJ2-1, with D tentatively TRBD2 (6 bases). The CDR3 totals 14 residues. The V end was cut by 8 bases, the J end by 6 bases, with 17 bases between. Germline CDR1 is MGHDK and CDR2 is SYGVNS. The CDR3 DNA sequence: TGTGCCAGCCGGGGGTGGGAGTCCGGCAATGAGCAGTTCTTC. Translating gives CASRGWESGNEQFF.

A remark on this clone: Other nucleotide sequences from this sample produce the same CDR3. The chain couples TRBV29-1 to TRBJ2-5; D possibly corresponds to TRBD2 (7 bases). Germline V lookup: CDR1 SQVTM, CDR2 ANQGSEA. V was pared by 8 bases and J by 7 bases, with 23 bases between. The CDR3 runs to 14 residues. The CDR3 protein is CSSRGRGLVATQYF. CDR3 sequence (DNA): TGCAGCTCCCGGGGGCGGGGGCTGGTTGCGACCCAGTACTTC.

This clone was counted between two and nine times. V gene TRBV7-9 combines with J gene TRBJ2-2; D not certain. The length of the CDR3 is 15 residues. With 2 bases removed from V and 3 bases from J, the gap between germline ends came to 10 bases. The germline CDR1 and CDR2 sequences are SEHNR and FQNEAQ (reference sequence). The CDR3 DNA is TGTGCCAGCAGCTTAAATGAAGCCTACACCGGGGAGCTGTTTTTT. Translated: CASSLNEAYTGELFF.

In this sample, this clone turned up a few times. This chain connects TRBV28 to TRBJ1-5; TRBD1 is a possible D gene (6 bases). CDR3 length: 16 residues. Looked up from germline, CDR1 is MDHEN and CDR2 is SYDVKM. Trimming cost V 5 bases and J 2 bases, with 16 bases left between them. The CDR3 nucleotides are TGTGCCAGCAGTCCCCCCCGTGGGGGCGGCAATCAGCCCCAGCATTTT. As protein: CASSPPRGGGNQPQHF.

This clone came up a few times. This chain connects TRBV6-5 to TRBJ2-3; D gene uncertain. CDR3 length: 14 residues. V dropped 0 bases and J dropped 5 bases, with 9 bases sitting between them. CDR1 and CDR2 from the germline V gene are MNHEY and SVGAGI. The CDR3 spells CASSYSLAQDTQYF. The CDR3 DNA sequence: TGTGCCAGCAGTTACTCGTTAGCCCAAGATACGCAGTATTTT.

This clone showed up just a few times. The chain couples TRBV7-2 to TRBJ1-2, with 7 nucleotides matching TRBD1. V lost 7 bases, J lost 1 base, and 15 bases stayed unmatched. The germline CDR1 and CDR2 sequences are SGHTA and FQGNSA. This CDR3 has 17 amino acids. The DNA of the CDR3 is TGTGCCAGCATCGCACTATGGACAGGATTAATTAACTATGGCTACACCTTC. Translation: CASIALWTGLINYGYTF.

The V call is TRBV5-4, the J call TRBJ2-7; TRBD2 aligns across 8 bases. Trimming removed 2 bases from V and 2 bases from J; junction bases left unmatched: 3. The CDR3 sequence is 14 residues long. Germline assignment: CDR1 SGHNT and CDR2 YYREEE (reference sequence). The CDR3 loop is CASSFDSGTYEQYF. As DNA, the CDR3 is TGTGCCAGCAGCTTTGATAGCGGGACCTACGAGCAGTACTTC.

This clone was counted between two and nine times. The rearrangement links TRBV28 to TRBJ2-7; TRBD1 agrees at 11 bases. From germline, CDR1 is MDHEN and CDR2 SYDVKM. The CDR3 runs 19 residues. The trim removed 6 bases at V and 2 bases at J, leaving 18 bases unmatched. CDR3 nucleotide sequence: TGTGCCAGCAGCCGAACCCCAGGCTTCCGGGACAGGGGGACCTACGAGCAGTACTTC. Its translation: CASSRTPGFRDRGTYEQYF.

This chain connects TRBV7-9 to TRBJ1-5; 11 positions agree with TRBD1. With 4 bases clipped from V and 7 bases from J, the junction kept 3 bases outside the gene matches. This CDR3 contains 14 residues. Per germline, CDR1 SEHNR and CDR2 FQNEAQ (reference sequence). Here the CDR3 reads CASSSDRGLQPQHF. Here the CDR3 DNA reads TGTGCCAGCAGCTCGGACAGGGGGCTACAGCCCCAGCATTTT.

The rearrangement joins TRBV9 to TRBJ2-5, with 7 nucleotides matching TRBD1. The CDR3 covers 14 residues. Germline lookup yields CDR1 SGDLS and CDR2 YYNGEE. V shed 4 bases and J 1 base; nucleotides not matched to a gene: 4. The CDR3 here is CASSLRTGQETQYF. Written as DNA, the CDR3 is TGTGCCAGCAGCTTACGGACAGGCCAAGAGACCCAGTACTTC.

The chain carries TRBV4-3 and TRBJ1-4; D unclear. V lost 2 bases and J lost 0, with 13 bases in between. Germline V CDR1 and CDR2: LGHNA, YSLEER. The CDR3 loop spans 17 amino acids. This chain's CDR3 is CASSQSGRTATNEKLFF. The CDR3 coding sequence is TGCGCCAGCAGCCAAAGTGGTCGAACAGCAACTAATGAAAAACTGTTTTTT.

This clone was observed a few times. V usage is TRBV29-1 and J usage is TRBJ2-6; D is perhaps TRBD1 (5 bases). This CDR3 contains 14 residues. Germline CDR1 and CDR2: SQVTM and ANQGSEA. The V and J ends lost 5 bases and 2 bases respectively, with 10 bases between them. As DNA, the CDR3 is TGCAGCGTTTCAAGGGGTACTGGGGCCAACGTCCTGACTTTC. Its protein product is CSVSRGTGANVLTF.

The rearrangement uses TRBV6-5 and TRBJ1-1; D is unresolved. The germline V and J ends were trimmed by 2 bases and 4 bases, with 8 bases remaining between them. Germline V CDR1 and CDR2: MNHEY, SVGAGI. The CDR3 runs 13 residues. CDR3 protein: CASSYGRITEAFF. In DNA form, the CDR3 reads TGTGCCAGCAGTTACGGCCGCATCACTGAAGCTTTCTTT.

The chain combines TRBV28 with TRBJ2-1, with a weak D call TRBD1 (5 bases). V was pared by 3 bases and J by 0 bases, with 15 bases between. The CDR3 length is 17 residues. Germline CDR1 MDHEN, CDR2 SYDVKM. The CDR3 region is CASSFPRQLPSYNEQFF. CDR3 nucleotides: TGTGCCAGCAGTTTCCCCCGACAGCTCCCCTCCTACAATGAGCAGTTCTTC.